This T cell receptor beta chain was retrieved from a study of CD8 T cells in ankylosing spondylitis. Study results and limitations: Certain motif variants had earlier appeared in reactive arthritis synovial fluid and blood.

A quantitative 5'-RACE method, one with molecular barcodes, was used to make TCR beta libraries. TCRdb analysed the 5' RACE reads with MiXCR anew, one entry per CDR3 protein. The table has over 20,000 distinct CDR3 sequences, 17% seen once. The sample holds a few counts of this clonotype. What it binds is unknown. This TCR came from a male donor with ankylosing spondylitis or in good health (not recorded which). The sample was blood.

The CDR3 sequence: CSARDAGTGREKLFF. The CDR3 nucleotides are TGCAGTGCTAGAGATGCCGGGACAGGGCGTGAAAAACTGTTTTTT. The rearrangement uses TRBV20-1 and TRBJ1-4; 9 bases fit TRBD1. The CDR3 consists of 15 residues. Germline-derived CDR1 and CDR2 are DFQATT and SNEGSKA (reference sequence). V was clipped by 0 bases and J by 7 bases; unmatched bases: 6.